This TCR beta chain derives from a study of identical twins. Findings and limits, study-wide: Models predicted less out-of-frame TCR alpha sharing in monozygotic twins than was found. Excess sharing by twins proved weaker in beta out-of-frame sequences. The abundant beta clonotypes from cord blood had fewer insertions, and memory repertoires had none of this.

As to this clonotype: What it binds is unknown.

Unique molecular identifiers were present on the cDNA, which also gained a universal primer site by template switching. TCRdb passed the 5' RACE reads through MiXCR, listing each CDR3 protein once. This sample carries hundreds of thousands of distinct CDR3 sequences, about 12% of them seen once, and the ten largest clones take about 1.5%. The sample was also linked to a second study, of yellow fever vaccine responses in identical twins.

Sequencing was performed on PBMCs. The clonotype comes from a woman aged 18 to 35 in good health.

CDR3 loop: CASSPRPLSYTDTQYF. The CDR3 DNA reads TGTGCCAGCAGCCCTAGGCCGCTTAGCTACACAGATACGCAGTATTTT. V gene TRBV7-8 combines with J gene TRBJ2-3, with D unresolved. Trimming removed 5 bases from V and 2 bases from J, with 17 bases in between. This CDR3 spans 16 amino acids. Germline loops: CDR1 SGHVS, CDR2 FQNEAQ. The full variable domain, completed using reference TRBV7-8 and TRBJ2-3, is GAGVSQSPRYKVAKRGQDVALRCDPISGHVSLFWYQQALGQGPEFLTYFQNEAQLDKSGLPSDRFFAERPEGSVSTLKIQRTQQEDSAVYLCASSPRPLSYTDTQYFGPGTRLTVL.